This is a list of T cell receptor beta chains from one sample in a study of blood T cell repertoires in COVID-19. The method was immunoSEQ multiplex PCR; TCRdb's version includes in-frame clones alone and lacks a portion of them. Among 250,000 or so clones listed, 88% were seen once. What was sequenced was PBMCs or T cells enriched from blood (not recorded which). These receptors came from a woman aged 25 to 39 who had been exposed to COVID-19. The CDR3 runs from the conserved cysteine through the conserved F or W.

v_gene: TRBV7-3; CDR3aa: CASSGYSGDTQYF
v_gene: TRBV4-1; CDR3aa: CASSLLAGVYEQFF
v_gene: TRBV5-1; CDR3aa: CASSLGGSGRAIPYEQYF
v_gene: TRBV18; CDR3aa: CASSPGQGNYGYTF
v_gene: TRBV5-4; CDR3aa: CASSLETGGSGELFF
v_gene: TRBV29-1; CDR3aa: CSVEERRQENSGNTIYF
v_gene: TRBV6-2/TRBV6-3; CDR3aa: CASSYWRSSYNEQFF
v_gene: TRBV18; CDR3aa: CASSPQGSYNEQFF
v_gene: TRBV25-1; CDR3aa: CASGETGVKVGYTF
v_gene: TRBV29-1; CDR3aa: CSVQRTGGNGYTF